This T cell receptor (beta chain) was obtained from a study of OX40 agonist ivuxolimab in advanced cancers. Study-level information: The patients received ivuxolimab by intravenous route every 2 weeks at 0.01 to 10 mg/kg. Partial responses were seen in three patients, one with hepatocellular carcinoma and two with cutaneous melanoma. Overall study findings and caveats: Clonal expansion was seen in CD4+ and CD8+ blood T cells by week 6 at 0.1 to 3.0 mg/kg.

Some clones are missing from TCRdb's copy, which holds only in-frame ones; the method was immunoSEQ multiplex PCR. The table includes some 57,000 clones, roughly 88% detected once. Note on this clone: Its antigen is unidentified. Mismatch with germline at one junction end may stem from a read error.

Systemic immunosuppression or a history of autoimmune disease excluded patients. The sequences come from CD4+ or CD8+ T cells sorted from blood, collected in a trial of the OX40 agonist ivuxolimab. The sequence derives from an adult with an advanced solid tumor such as melanoma, head and neck, liver or kidney cancer.

The CDR3 bases are TGTGCCATCAGTGCAGGGAACGAGCAGTACTTC. Translated, it gives CAISAGNEQYF. The V call is TRBV6-6, the J call TRBJ2-7; tentatively, D is TRBD1 (5 bases). This CDR3 comprises 11 residues. Germline V gene sequence: CDR1 MNHNY, CDR2 SVGAGI (reference sequence).